The 5 T cell receptor beta chains below come from one sample, sequenced in a study of OX40 agonist ivuxolimab in advanced cancers. This table comes from immunoSEQ multiplex PCR, and its TCRdb copy is limited to in-frame clones, with some not included. The sample carries 23,000 or so clones, over 80% recorded once. This sample comprised CD4+ or CD8+ T cells sorted from blood, obtained in a trial of the OX40 agonist ivuxolimab. These receptors were obtained from an adult with an advanced solid tumor such as melanoma, head and neck, liver or kidney cancer.

About this clone itself: The same CDR3 arises from other DNA sequences in this sample as well. The rearrangement joins TRBV19 to TRBJ2-5, with 11 positions matching TRBD1. This CDR3 comprises 15 residues. Germline assignment: CDR1 LNHDA and CDR2 SQIVND (reference sequence). V lost 4 bases and J lost 4; bases outside the gene matches: 5. The CDR3 DNA reads TGTGCCAGTAGTACCGGGACAGGGGGGGGAGAGACCCAGTACTTC. This sequence encodes CASSTGTGGGETQYF.

In this sample, this clone turned up once. The rearrangement links TRBV6-1 to TRBJ2-6; maybe TRBD2 (6 bases). The germline V and J ends were trimmed by 6 bases and 4 bases, with 13 bases remaining between them. This CDR3 has 15 residues. The germline CDR1 and CDR2 sequences are MNHNS and SASEGT. In DNA, the CDR3 is TGTGCCAGCAGCCGACGGGGGACCGGGGCCAACGTCCTGACTTTC. It is translated as CASSRRGTGANVLTF.

V is TRBV6-5 and J is TRBJ2-3; 7 bases fit TRBD1. The CDR3 has 15 residues. Germline CDR1 and CDR2: MNHEY and SVGAGI. The V segment lost 6 bases and the J segment 2 bases; nucleotides outside the gene matches: 8. The CDR3 DNA reads TGTGCCAGCAGGAAGAGGGGGACAGACACAGATACGCAGTATTTT. Protein: CASRKRGTDTDTQYF.

The V gene is TRBV15, the J gene TRBJ2-1; the match to TRBD2 covers 9 bases. The trim removed 1 base at V and 5 bases at J, leaving 12 bases unmatched. The CDR3 sequence is 18 residues long. Germline CDR1 reads LNHNV; CDR2 reads YYDKDF (reference sequence). The CDR3 sequence is CATSRGIMSGGRDNEQFF. Here the CDR3 DNA reads TGTGCCACCAGCAGAGGGATCATGAGTGGCGGGAGGGACAATGAGCAGTTCTTC.

The rearrangement joins TRBV5-1 to TRBJ1-1; D remains unclear. Germline V gives CDR1 SGHRS, CDR2 YFSETQ. Between the trimmed V and J ends, which lost 0 bases and 3 bases, there was a span of 6 bases. The CDR3 loop spans 13 amino acids. CDR3 bases: TGCGCCAGCAGCTTGGGGGCGGACACTGAAGCTTTCTTT. Its translation: CASSLGADTEAFF.